A selection of T cell receptor beta chains follows, all from one sample in a study of blood T cell repertoires in COVID-19. Only in-frame clones appear in the TCRdb table, and some are missing; sequencing was by immunoSEQ multiplex PCR. The top ten hold 10% to 13% of the sample, which has some 140,000 clones, roughly four fifths seen once. The material sequenced was peripheral blood. The origin of the receptors is a human donor in a cohort sampled during active COVID-19. Both conserved end residues are part of each CDR3. The order of the fields is clone size, D gene, V gene, J gene, CDR3 protein, CDR3 DNA. A D gene is named only where the DNA matches it firmly. Not every row has a clone size; where given, it reads once, few, many or a size class.

size: .; D: TRBD1; V: TRBV5-8; J: TRBJ2-1; CDR3: CASSIQDRAYNEQFF; DNA: TGTGCCAGCAGCATACAAGACAGGGCATACAATGAGCAGTTCTTC
size: .; D: .; V: TRBV11-3; J: TRBJ1-3; CDR3: CASSSGQNGNTIYF; DNA: TGTGCCAGCAGCTCGGGACAAAATGGAAACACCATATATTTT
size: .; D: TRBD2; V: TRBV6-5; J: TRBJ2-7; CDR3: CASQVGGGSYEQYF; DNA: TGTGCCAGTCAGGTCGGCGGGGGTTCCTACGAGCAGTACTTC
size: .; D: TRBD2; V: TRBV30; J: TRBJ2-3; CDR3: CAWAPGLSTDTQYF; DNA: TGTGCCTGGGCTCCGGGACTAAGCACAGATACGCAGTATTTT
size: .; D: .; V: TRBV5-6; J: TRBJ1-4; CDR3: CASNLAGGRTTNEKLFF; DNA: TGTGCCAGCAACTTGGCGGGAGGGAGGACCACTAATGAAAAACTGTTTTTT
size: .; D: TRBD2; V: TRBV14; J: TRBJ2-7; CDR3: CASSAEREPLYEQYF; DNA: TGTGCCAGCAGCGCTGAGCGGGAGCCCCTATACGAGCAGTACTTC
size: few; D: .; V: TRBV5-8; J: TRBJ1-1; CDR3: CASSLRGLNTEAFF; DNA: TGTGCCAGCAGCTTGCGGGGGTTGAACACTGAAGCTTTCTTT
size: .; D: .; V: TRBV6-5; J: TRBJ1-6; CDR3: CASSYLRVGDSPLHF; DNA: TGTGCCAGCAGTTACCTCCGGGTTGGCGATTCACCCCTCCACTTT
size: few; D: TRBD1; V: TRBV7-9; J: TRBJ1-2; CDR3: CASSLMDRVDGYTF; DNA: TGTGCCAGCAGCTTAATGGACAGGGTTGATGGCTACACCTTC
size: .; D: .; V: TRBV28; J: TRBJ1-2; CDR3: CASFSLGGYGYTF; DNA: TGTGCCAGCTTTTCATTGGGAGGCTATGGCTACACCTTC
size: few; D: .; V: TRBV2; J: TRBJ1-6; CDR3: CASSEVQGNNSPLHF; DNA: TGTGCCAGCAGTGAAGTCCAGGGGAACAATTCACCCCTCCACTTT
size: .; D: TRBD2; V: TRBV7-6; J: TRBJ2-7; CDR3: CASSQPTSGGTSYEQYF; DNA: TGTGCCAGCAGCCAACCCACTAGCGGGGGGACCTCCTACGAGCAGTACTTC
size: once; D: .; V: TRBV2; J: TRBJ2-5; CDR3: CASSEGGLGGQETQYF; DNA: TGTGCCAGCAGTGAAGGAGGTTTAGGGGGCCAAGAGACCCAGTACTTC
size: .; D: .; V: TRBV6-5; J: TRBJ1-4; CDR3: CASSYVGGHEKLFF; DNA: TGTGCCAGCAGTTATGTGGGGGGACATGAAAAACTGTTTTTT
size: .; D: .; V: TRBV11-2; J: TRBJ2-5; CDR3: CASSFTGLYQETQYF; DNA: TGTGCCAGCAGCTTCACAGGGCTTTACCAAGAGACCCAGTACTTC
size: .; D: TRBD1; V: TRBV5-5; J: TRBJ1-2; CDR3: CASSTGDRGYYGYTF; DNA: TGTGCCAGCAGCACGGGGGACAGGGGTTACTATGGCTACACCTTC
size: .; D: TRBD1; V: TRBV7-9; J: TRBJ1-1; CDR3: CASSHRDRGRGNTEAFF; DNA: TGTGCCAGCAGCCACCGGGACAGGGGAAGGGGTAACACTGAAGCTTTCTTT
size: .; D: TRBD2; V: TRBV5-1; J: TRBJ2-3; CDR3: CASSPGGLAGRTDTQYF; DNA: TGCGCCAGCAGCCCCGGTGGACTAGCGGGACGTACAGATACGCAGTATTTT
size: .; D: TRBD2; V: TRBV7-9; J: TRBJ2-2; CDR3: CASGGLAGLTGELFF; DNA: TGTGCCAGCGGGGGACTAGCGGGCCTCACCGGGGAGCTGTTTTTT
size: .; D: .; V: TRBV28; J: TRBJ2-7; CDR3: CASSLLERYSYEQYF; DNA: TGTGCCAGCAGTCTCCTAGAACGGTACTCCTACGAGCAGTACTTC
size: .; D: .; V: TRBV7-8; J: TRBJ2-2; CDR3: CASSPRRGEKAGAGELFF; DNA: TGTGCCAGCAGCCCCCGGCGCGGGGAAAAGGCTGGCGCCGGGGAGCTGTTTTTT
size: few; D: .; V: TRBV10-3; J: TRBJ1-5; CDR3: CAISGQDNQPQHF; DNA: TGTGCCATCAGTGGACAGGACAATCAGCCCCAGCATTTT
size: .; D: .; V: TRBV18; J: TRBJ1-4; CDR3: CASRNRQATNEKLFF; DNA: TGTGCCAGCCGCAACCGACAGGCAACTAATGAAAAACTGTTTTTT
size: .; D: TRBD2; V: TRBV7-3; J: TRBJ2-2; CDR3: CASSPTSGAFIGELFF; DNA: TGTGCCAGCAGCCCAACTAGCGGGGCCTTTATCGGGGAGCTGTTTTTT
size: .; D: .; V: TRBV9; J: TRBJ2-3; CDR3: CASSVDRPSTDTQYF; DNA: TGTGCCAGCAGCGTCGACAGGCCCAGCACAGATACGCAGTATTTT
size: .; D: .; V: TRBV25-1; J: TRBJ1-2; CDR3: CASKSGLNYGYTF; DNA: TGTGCCAGCAAAAGCGGACTGAACTATGGCTACACCTTC
size: .; D: TRBD2; V: TRBV7-9; J: TRBJ2-5; CDR3: CASSSRGGGEETQYF; DNA: TGTGCCAGCAGCTCTCGGGGCGGGGGAGAAGAGACCCAGTACTTC
size: .; D: .; V: TRBV23-1; J: TRBJ2-3; CDR3: CASSPDTPRPTDTQYF; DNA: TGCGCCAGCAGTCCAGACACTCCTCGCCCCACAGATACGCAGTATTTT
size: .; D: .; V: TRBV28; J: TRBJ1-1; CDR3: CASSFAGRNVNTEAFF; DNA: TGTGCCAGCAGTTTTGCGGGACGAAACGTCAACACTGAAGCTTTCTTT